This T cell receptor (beta chain) was recorded in a study of monozygotic twins with inflammatory bowel disease. cDNA was made in eight separate reactions per sample. Addition of UMIs with a 6-nucleotide sample barcode was achieved by template switching. After re-calling the 5' RACE reads, TCRdb lists one entry per CDR3 protein, DNA absent. The sample totals approximately 400,000 distinct CDR3 sequences. Study results and limitations: Reduced clonotype sharing with other individuals was observed in IBD patients relative to healthy twins, especially with disease activity.

Turning to this clonotype: Its antigen remains unknown.

Germline lookup yields CDR1 LNHNV and CDR2 YYDKDF (reference sequence). This CDR3 spans 13 amino acids. Blood samples measuring around 2.5 ml were taken per donor. V usage is TRBV15 and J usage is TRBJ1-1; the D call from TCRdb, TRBD1, cannot be confirmed without DNA. Input material: blood. The sequence was collected from a human donor with ulcerative colitis or Crohn's disease, or a healthy co-twin of an affected twin (not recorded which). The CDR3 loop reads CATSSEGMTEAFF.